This TCR beta chain was documented in a study of human T cells and chemical hapten exposure. Overall study findings and caveats: There was alopecia in the donors, so their immune response may differ from that of healthy people.

This CDR3 has 19 amino acids. V lost 0 bases and J lost 2; bases outside the gene matches: 13. Germline CDR1 reads LGHNA; CDR2 reads YNFKEQ. Time point specified: pre-sensitization, week 0. The treatment: therapeutic diphenylcyclopropenone sensitization with weekly scalp DPC. What the library attached to individual cDNA molecules were unique molecular identifiers. Methods used by the authors: Across samples, TCR counts had a median of about 100,000 and ranged from roughly 23,224 to 700,000. TCRdb reprocessed the RACE reads with MiXCR, giving one entry per CDR3 protein. These V and J calls are TCRdb output, not the study's own analysis. The top ten hold roughly 2.6% of the sample, which has over 300,000 distinct CDR3 sequences, approximately 5.1% seen once. This clonotype was found many times. Its antigen remains unidentified.

The source is a woman aged 45-60 years with alopecia areata. Some clones in this sample may be carry-over from other donors' samples. Sequenced here: whole blood, sampled in connection with sensitization to the hapten diphenylcyclopropenone (DPC). This sequence joins TRBV4-2 and TRBJ2-3; TRBD2 matches at 8 bases. CDR3 protein: CASSQEIVQRESYTDTQYF. The CDR3 nucleotides read TGTGCCAGCAGCCAAGAAATAGTCCAGCGGGAGTCCTACACAGATACGCAGTATTTT.